This is a list of T cell receptor beta chains from one sample in a study of identical twins. TCRdb reanalysed the 5' RACE reads using MiXCR and keeps one entry per CDR3 protein. This sample carries 1.5 million to 2 million distinct CDR3 sequences, about 31% of them seen once, and the ten largest clones take 0.25% to 0.3%. The sequenced sample consisted of cord blood. These TCRs come from a newborn girl in good health. Each CDR3 is given with its conserved first and last residue. A D gene is named only where the DNA matches it firmly. Not every row has a clone size; where given, it reads once, few, many or a size class.

.,TRBJ1-2,TRBV20-1,few,CSARQRGYGYTF,TGCAGTGCTAGACAGCGGGGCTATGGCTACACCTTC
TRBD1,TRBJ2-3,TRBV3-1,.,CASSQDPQGDDTQYF,TGTGCCAGCAGCCAAGATCCCCAGGGGGACGATACGCAGTATTTT
.,TRBJ2-4,TRBV7-2,few,CASSRSTSSNIQYF,TGTGCCAGCAGCCGCAGTACTAGCTCAAACATTCAGTACTTC
TRBD2,TRBJ2-3,TRBV7-8,few,CASSRTSGRETELTDTQYF,TGTGCCAGCAGCCGGACTAGCGGGAGGGAAACCGAACTCACAGATACGCAGTATTTT
TRBD2,TRBJ2-2,TRBV7-2,.,CASTPDSYLAGNTGELFF,TGTGCCAGCACCCCCGACAGCTATCTAGCGGGGAACACCGGGGAGCTGTTTTTT
TRBD1,TRBJ1-2,TRBV5-1,.,CATGRGQGGYGYTF,TGCGCCACCGGACGAGGACAGGGCGGGTATGGCTACACCTTC
.,TRBJ2-1,TRBV5-1,few,CASSPRGSLNEQFF,TGCGCCAGCAGCCCCCGAGGAAGCCTCAATGAGCAGTTCTTC
.,TRBJ2-7,TRBV7-9,.,CASTLGAYNEQYF,TGTGCCAGCACCCTGGGGGCCTACAATGAGCAGTACTTC
.,TRBJ2-3,TRBV19,once,CASSTGQIITDTQYF,TGTGCCAGTAGTACGGGACAAATTATCACAGATACGCAGTATTTT
TRBD2,TRBJ2-1,TRBV9,many,CASSLRLAVYNEQFF,TGTGCCAGCAGCCTGAGACTAGCCGTTTACAATGAGCAGTTCTTC
TRBD1,TRBJ1-6,TRBV20-1,.,CSARDPETGTSSPLHF,TGCAGTGCTAGAGATCCAGAGACAGGGACCAGTTCACCCCTCCACTTT
TRBD1,TRBJ2-7,TRBV6-2/TRBV6-3,.,CASNYDPRDRGAHYEQYF,TGTGCCAGCAATTACGACCCTAGGGACAGGGGGGCCCACTACGAGCAGTACTTC
TRBD1,TRBJ1-5,TRBV20-1,.,CSAYNRGREPQHF,TGCAGTGCTTACAACAGGGGGCGGGAGCCCCAGCATTTT
.,TRBJ2-1,TRBV11-2,.,CASSPIRGSYNEQFF,TGTGCCAGCAGCCCGATACGGGGCTCCTACAATGAGCAGTTCTTC
.,TRBJ2-1,TRBV7-2,.,CAGSLYNEQFF,TGTGCCGGCAGCCTTTACAATGAGCAGTTCTTC
TRBD1,TRBJ1-2,TRBV7-2,few,CASSASGTGVHYGYTF,TGTGCCAGCAGCGCCTCCGGGACAGGGGTTCACTATGGCTACACCTTC
TRBD1,TRBJ1-2,TRBV27,few,CASIQRAGQGAIYGYTF,TGTGCCAGCATTCAAAGGGCGGGACAGGGGGCCATCTATGGCTACACCTTC